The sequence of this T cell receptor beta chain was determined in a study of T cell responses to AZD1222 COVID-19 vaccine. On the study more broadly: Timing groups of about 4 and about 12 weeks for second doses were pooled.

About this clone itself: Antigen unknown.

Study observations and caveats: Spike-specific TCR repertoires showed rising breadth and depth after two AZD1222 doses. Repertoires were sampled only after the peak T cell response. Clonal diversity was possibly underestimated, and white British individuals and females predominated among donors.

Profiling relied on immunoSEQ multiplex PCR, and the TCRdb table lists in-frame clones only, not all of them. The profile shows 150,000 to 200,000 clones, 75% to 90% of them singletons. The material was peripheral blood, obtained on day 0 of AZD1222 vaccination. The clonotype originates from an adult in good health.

CDR3 amino acids: CASSTGTAFGNTIYF. CDR3 coding DNA: TGTGCCAGCAGCACCGGGACAGCCTTTGGAAACACCATATATTTT. This chain uses TRBV5-5 with TRBJ1-3; 7 bases are shared with TRBD1. The CDR3 spans 15 residues. The trim removed 4 bases at V and 3 bases at J, leaving 7 bases unmatched. Germline lookup yields CDR1 SGHKS and CDR2 YYEKEE (reference sequence).